One and the same sample provided the 22 T cell receptor beta chains below, sequenced in a study of control samples from healthy donors and cancer patients. Sequencing used immunoSEQ multiplex PCR; TCRdb keeps in-frame clones, though not all of them. Seen here are roughly 130,000 clones, less than 95% observed once, and the top ten hold around 8.1%. The sample taken for sequencing was blood. The source is a man aged 18 to 29 in good health.

The rearrangement links TRBV27 to TRBJ2-2, with D unclear. Germline V gene data show CDR1 as MNHEY and CDR2 as SMNVEV (reference sequence). Trimming shortened V by 6 bases and J by 6 bases, and 14 bases separated the two germline ends. This CDR3 is built from 14 residues. Written as DNA, the CDR3 is TGTGCCAGCAGCCGTTCGAACATTCCCGGGGAGCTGTTTTTT. Its translation is CASSRSNIPGELFF.

The chain combines TRBV29-1 with TRBJ1-2; D not resolved. CDR1 SQVTM and CDR2 ANQGSEA come from the germline V gene. This CDR3 region has 14 residues. V lost 0 bases to trimming and J lost 1 base, with 9 bases between them. CDR3 sequence (DNA): TGCAGCGTTGAAGAGGGGAAAAGTAACTATGGCTACACCTTC. Amino acid sequence: CSVEEGKSNYGYTF.

This rearrangement joins TRBV3-1 (or the pseudogene TRBV3-2) to TRBJ1-5; tentatively, D is TRBD1 (5 bases). Germline lookup yields CDR1 LGHDT and CDR2 YNNKEL (reference sequence). Trimming took 4 bases from V and 7 from J, leaving 11 bases between them. This CDR3 is 13 amino acids long. CDR3 sequence: CASSLGREQPQHF. The CDR3 region has the DNA TGTGCCAGCAGCCTTGGCAGGGAACAGCCCCAGCATTTT.

The rearrangement uses TRBV7-2 and TRBJ1-2; D call uncertain. This CDR3 comprises 15 residues. V lost 3 bases, J lost 0 bases, and 11 bases lay in between. The germline gives CDR1 SGHTA, CDR2 FQGNSA. DNA of the CDR3: TGTGCCAGCAGCTTCGCAGGAAGCTCTAACTATGGCTACACCTTC. Translation: CASSFAGSSNYGYTF.

CDR3 sequence reads: CASSLLTGRMNTEAFF. The CDR3 DNA follows: TGTGCCAGCAGCTTATTAACCGGGCGGATGAACACTGAAGCTTTCTTT. This chain uses TRBV7-6 with TRBJ1-1; D remains unclear. Germline V gene sequence: CDR1 SGHVS, CDR2 FNYEAQ. The CDR3 extends over 16 amino acids. V was trimmed by 2 bases and J by 0 bases, leaving 13 bases between them.

This clone was counted between two and nine times. The gene calls are TRBV20-1 and TRBJ1-6; 10 bases line up with TRBD1. V was pared by 3 bases and J by 8 bases, with 10 bases of the junction left unmatched. This CDR3 region has 16 residues. The germline CDR1 and CDR2 sequences are DFQATT and SNEGSKA (reference sequence). CDR3 sequence: CSASKVRGQGDSPLHF. As DNA, the CDR3 is TGCAGTGCTAGTAAGGTTCGAGGACAGGGGGATTCACCCCTCCACTTT.

The rearrangement uses TRBV4-2 and TRBJ2-7, with no clear D. Trimming cost V 1 base and J 4 bases, with 14 bases left between them. This CDR3 is 15 amino acids long. Germline CDR1 and CDR2: LGHNA and YNFKEQ. The CDR3 region is CASSQGASDAYEQYF. The CDR3 region has the DNA TGTGCCAGCAGCCAAGGAGCCTCGGACGCATACGAGCAGTACTTC.

V usage is TRBV5-4 and J usage is TRBJ2-3, with D possibly being TRBD1 (7 bases). Trimming removed 4 bases at V and 2 bases at J, with 17 bases between. Germline assignment: CDR1 SGHNT and CDR2 YYREEE (reference sequence). CDR3 length equals 16 residues. The CDR3 nucleotides read TGTGCCAGCAGCCGCGGGACAGTGGGACCCACAGATACGCAGTATTTT. It translates to CASSRGTVGPTDTQYF.

The chain recombines TRBV13 with TRBJ1-2; D might be TRBD1 (6 bases). The CDR3 loop spans 14 amino acids. CDR1 is PRHDT, CDR2 FYEKMQ, per germline (reference sequence). V dropped 0 bases and J dropped 3 bases, with 8 bases sitting between them. The DNA of the CDR3 is TGTGCCAGCAGCTTAGGAAGGGGGGACTATGGCTACACCTTC. Protein: CASSLGRGDYGYTF.

The chain recombines TRBV5-1 with TRBJ2-2; tentative D call: TRBD1 (5 bases). The CDR3 is 15 residues long. The ends were cut back, 0 bases at V and 6 bases at J, with 12 bases in the middle. The germline gives CDR1 SGHRS, CDR2 YFSETQ. CDR3 amino acids: CASSLAGNYAGELFF. DNA of the CDR3: TGCGCCAGCAGCTTGGCAGGGAACTACGCCGGGGAGCTGTTTTTT.

The chain employs TRBV2 and TRBJ1-2, with D perhaps TRBD1 (5 bases). Between the trimmed V and J ends, which lost 6 bases and 6 bases, there was a span of 14 bases. Germline lookup yields CDR1 SNHLY and CDR2 FYNNEI. CDR3 length equals 13 residues. CDR3 loop: CASSLGRLNGYTF. The CDR3 coding sequence is TGTGCCAGCAGCTTGGGACGCCTGAATGGCTACACCTTC.

This rearrangement joins TRBV18 to TRBJ1-2; the D gene is possibly TRBD1 (6 bases). V lost 0 bases, J lost 7 bases, and 15 bases lay in between. The CDR3 consists of 15 residues. Per the germline V gene, CDR1 is KGHSH and CDR2 is LQKENI. The CDR3 bases are TGTGCCAGCTCACCACCAGGACAGCCTTATGGTGGCTACACCTTC. This codes for CASSPPGQPYGGYTF.

This clone was found once. The chain employs TRBV7-2 and TRBJ2-3; weak D call: TRBD2 (6 bases). This CDR3 has 16 residues. Trimming took 0 bases from V and 0 from J, leaving 10 bases between them. Per germline, CDR1 SGHTA and CDR2 FQGNSA. In DNA, the CDR3 is TGTGCCAGCAGCTTAGCGGCGGGGACTAGCACAGATACGCAGTATTTT. Translating gives CASSLAAGTSTDTQYF.

CDR3 nucleotide sequence: TGTGCCAGCAGTACCCGGGGGGGGCGGGAGACCCAGTACTTC. Its protein product is CASSTRGGRETQYF. J is TRBJ2-5 and V is TRBV6-2 or TRBV6-3; 8 nucleotides line up with TRBD2. V shed 5 bases and J 5 bases; nucleotides not matched to a gene: 7. CDR3 length: 14 amino acids. Per germline, CDR1 MNHEY and CDR2 SVGEGT.

This sequence joins TRBV27 and TRBJ1-4; 7 nucleotides align to TRBD1. The germline gives CDR1 MNHEY, CDR2 SMNVEV (reference sequence). This CDR3 contains 14 residues. Losses at the gene ends were 6 bases for V and 5 bases for J; bases not matched to a gene: 6. In DNA form, the CDR3 reads TGTGCCAGCAGCCCTGGGACAGAGAATGAAAAACTGTTTTTT. Translation: CASSPGTENEKLFF.

The chain employs TRBV7-2 and TRBJ1-1; TRBD1 aligns across 7 bases. Germline V lookup: CDR1 SGHTA, CDR2 FQGNSA. The V gene end was trimmed by 7 bases and the J gene end by 1 base; junction bases not matched to a gene: 9. This CDR3 contains 15 residues. The CDR3 is CASMTPGQKNTEAFF. CDR3 in DNA: TGTGCCAGCATGACCCCGGGACAGAAGAACACTGAAGCTTTCTTT.

This chain uses TRBV30 with TRBJ1-2; D unclear. With 0 bases removed from V and 6 bases from J, the gap between germline ends came to 8 bases. CDR1 and CDR2 from the germline V gene are GTSNPN and SVGIG (reference sequence). This CDR3 spans 12 amino acids. CDR3 sequence (DNA): TGTGCCTGGAGTGTGATCGGAAATGGCTACACCTTC. Its protein product is CAWSVIGNGYTF.

The gene calls are TRBV27 and TRBJ1-4; perhaps TRBD1 as D (6 bases). V was shortened by 2 bases and J by 8 bases, with 12 bases between the two germline ends. This CDR3 comprises 14 residues. Germline lookup yields CDR1 MNHEY and CDR2 SMNVEV (reference sequence). The CDR3 DNA follows: TGTGCCAGCAGTTTAGCCCGGGGGCGAGAAAAACTGTTTTTT. Translation: CASSLARGREKLFF.

The rearrangement joins TRBV18 to TRBJ2-1, with D perhaps matching TRBD1 (5 bases). This CDR3 spans 14 amino acids. Trimming pared 3 bases from V and 2 bases from J, leaving 8 bases between. The germline CDR1 and CDR2 sequences are KGHSH and LQKENI. CDR3 nucleotide sequence: TGTGCCAGCTCACCCGTCAGGGCCTACAATGAGCAGTTCTTC. Its translation: CASSPVRAYNEQFF.

This chain uses TRBV10-3 with TRBJ1-4; D gene uncertain. This CDR3 has 13 residues. The V and J ends lost 6 bases and 3 bases respectively, with 8 bases between them. Germline V lookup: CDR1 ENHRY, CDR2 SYGVKD. CDR3 DNA: TGTGCCATCAGCCAGACTGCTAATGAAAAACTGTTTTTT. As protein: CAISQTANEKLFF.

CDR3 region: CASSQAETEENTEAFF. For the CDR3, the DNA is TGCGCCAGCAGCCAAGCCGAGACCGAAGAGAACACTGAAGCTTTCTTT. The V gene is TRBV4-1, the J gene TRBJ1-1; D remains ambiguous. CDR3 length: 16 residues. Germline values: CDR1 MGHRA, CDR2 YSYEKL. V was pared by 1 base and J by 1 base, with 13 bases between.

This chain joins TRBV18 and TRBJ2-3, with no clear D. CDR3 length: 16 residues. The V end was cut by 1 base, the J end by 2 bases, with 13 bases between. CDR1 KGHSH and CDR2 LQKENI come from the germline V gene. The DNA of the CDR3 is TGTGCCAGCTCACCACAGGGTTCCGGATACACAGATACGCAGTATTTT. This codes for CASSPQGSGYTDTQYF.